What follows are 25 T cell receptor beta chains derived from one specimen sequenced in a study of blood T cell repertoires in COVID-19. Measured with immunoSEQ multiplex PCR; TCRdb has only the in-frame clones, and not every one. The sample contains roughly 240,000 clones, approximately 80% of which appear only once. Sequenced material: peripheral blood. These receptors were obtained from a woman over 75 with acute or convalescent COVID-19.

This clone was detected only a few times. The J gene is TRBJ1-5, the V gene TRBV5-5; 8 bases are shared with TRBD1. V was clipped by 0 bases and J by 4 bases; unmatched bases: 3. This CDR3 contains 15 residues. CDR1 and CDR2 (germline): SGHKS, YYEKEE (reference sequence). For the CDR3, the DNA is TGTGCCAGCAGCTTGGCAGGGGGCTTGAATCAGCCCCAGCATTTT. This codes for CASSLAGGLNQPQHF.

The gene calls are TRBV7-9 and TRBJ1-2; 8 nucleotides line up with TRBD1. This CDR3 region has 15 residues. V lost 5 bases, J lost 4 bases, and 9 bases stayed unmatched. Germline V gene sequence: CDR1 SEHNR, CDR2 FQNEAQ (reference sequence). As DNA, the CDR3 is TGTGCCAGCAGCCGCGGACAGGGATACTCCTATGGCTACACCTTC. Translation: CASSRGQGYSYGYTF.

The genes are TRBV7-2 and TRBJ2-7; D may be TRBD2 (6 bases). With 6 bases removed from V and 6 bases from J, the gap between germline ends came to 18 bases. Germline CDR1 SGHTA, CDR2 FQGNSA. This CDR3 comprises 14 residues. Here the CDR3 reads CASRETGLASEQYF. CDR3 bases: TGTGCCAGCAGGGAGACGGGGCTAGCGAGCGAGCAGTACTTC.

This chain joins TRBV2 and TRBJ1-2, with D hard to call. This CDR3 contains 14 residues. Deletions cut 1 base from V and 1 base from J, with 7 bases between. Germline loops: CDR1 SNHLY, CDR2 FYNNEI. CDR3 nucleotides: TGTGCCAGCAGTGAAGTCGGAGTTAACTATGGCTACACCTTC. Translated: CASSEVGVNYGYTF.

This clone was detected only a few times. The chain joins TRBV7-8 to TRBJ1-6; D unresolved. Trimming stripped 6 bases from V and 1 base from J, with 13 bases between. CDR1 is SGHVS, CDR2 FQNEAQ, per germline. The CDR3 sequence is 16 residues long. The CDR3 is CASSPEAGSYNSPLHF. The CDR3 bases are TGTGCCAGCAGTCCAGAAGCGGGATCCTATAATTCACCCCTCCACTTT.

The chain uses TRBV19 and TRBJ2-2, with 7 positions matching TRBD2. This CDR3 is built from 15 residues. Germline loops: CDR1 LNHDA, CDR2 SQIVND (reference sequence). The ends lost 2 bases at V and 0 bases at J; junction bases unmatched: 0. The CDR3 reads CASSIRGANTGELFF. The DNA of the CDR3 is TGTGCCAGTAGTATACGGGGGGCGAACACCGGGGAGCTGTTTTTT.

CDR3 region: CASSAGQGYEQYF. CDR3 bases: TGTGCCAGTAGTGCGGGACAGGGATACGAGCAGTACTTC. The chain combines TRBV19 with TRBJ2-7; the match to TRBD1 covers 9 bases. There are 13 residues in the CDR3. Germline V gives CDR1 LNHDA, CDR2 SQIVND (reference sequence). With 5 bases clipped from V and 4 bases from J, the junction kept 3 bases outside the gene matches.

The rearrangement joins TRBV7-9 to TRBJ2-7, with 10 positions matching TRBD1. The CDR3 is made up of 17 amino acids. The germline CDR1 and CDR2 sequences are SEHNR and FQNEAQ (reference sequence). Trimming took 0 bases from V and 3 from J; bases not matched to a gene: 8. The CDR3 is CASSLATGDRGIYEQYF. CDR3 DNA sequence: TGTGCCAGCAGCTTAGCAACCGGGGACAGGGGAATCTACGAGCAGTACTTC.

This clone came up once. V is TRBV14 and J is TRBJ2-1, with 10 positions matching TRBD2. With V trimmed by 4 bases and J by 8 bases, 8 bases remained unmatched. Germline assignment: CDR1 SGHDN and CDR2 FVKESK. This CDR3 spans 15 amino acids. The CDR3, as DNA: TGTGCCAGCAGCCGCGGGGCTAGCGGGAGTGATGAGCAGTTCTTC. This sequence encodes CASSRGASGSDEQFF.

The chain has TRBV7-8 and TRBJ1-3; 8 positions match TRBD1. There are 16 residues in the CDR3. The germline V gene has CDR1 SGHVS and CDR2 FQNEAQ. V shed 3 bases and J 5 bases; nucleotides not matched to a gene: 9. The CDR3 bases are TGTGCCAGCAGCTTCTCTCAGGGGGCGACCAGAAACACCATATATTTT. Its translation: CASSFSQGATRNTIYF.

This clone was seen a few times. This chain uses TRBV19 with TRBJ2-7; 7 bases line up with TRBD1. The CDR3 has 13 residues. V shed 5 bases, J shed 6 bases, and the junction held 7 bases outside the gene matches. Germline CDR1 LNHDA, CDR2 SQIVND (reference sequence). The CDR3 region has the DNA TGTGCCAGTAGTCCAACGACAGGGAGCGAGCAGTACTTC. Its translation is CASSPTTGSEQYF.

The rearrangement links TRBV7-2 to TRBJ1-1, with D possibly matching TRBD1 (5 bases). The CDR3 sequence is 15 residues long. Germline loops: CDR1 SGHTA, CDR2 FQGNSA. V was trimmed by 4 bases and J by 1 base, leaving 13 bases between them. CDR3 residues: CASSSQGVGNTEAFF. CDR3 in DNA: TGTGCCAGCAGCTCTCAAGGGGTAGGGAACACTGAAGCTTTCTTT.

The V gene is TRBV6-5, the J gene TRBJ1-4, with TRBD1 matching over 9 bases. CDR1 MNHEY and CDR2 SVGAGI come from the germline V gene. The CDR3 spans 15 residues. V lost 6 bases to trimming and J lost 8 bases; unmatched junction nucleotides: 10. CDR3 sequence (DNA): TGTGCCAGCAGGGGACAGGGTGGGTTTTGGGAAAAACTGTTTTTT. Residues: CASRGQGGFWEKLFF.

The gene calls are TRBV3-1 (or the pseudogene TRBV3-2) and TRBJ2-3; D is uncertain. Germline assignment: CDR1 LGHDT and CDR2 YNNKEL (reference sequence). The CDR3 is 13 residues long. V was shortened by 4 bases and J by 4 bases, with 9 bases between the two germline ends. CDR3 residues: CASSPNPADTQYF. The CDR3 coding sequence is TGTGCCAGCAGCCCCAACCCAGCAGATACGCAGTATTTT.

On this clone itself: The germline gene is not matched at one end of the junction; a read error may be the cause. This chain joins TRBV19 and TRBJ2-3; 8 bases are shared with TRBD2. This CDR3 spans 16 amino acids. Germline V lookup: CDR1 LNHDA, CDR2 SQIVND (reference sequence). CDR3 amino acids: CASSTSGTSRMDTQYF. In DNA, the CDR3 is TGTGCTAGTAGTACTAGCGGAACCTCTAGGATGGATACGCAGTATTTT.

Here the CDR3 DNA reads TGTGCCAGCACCATAGGGCGGGGGGGTCAGCCCCAGCATTTT. Translation: CASTIGRGGQPQHF. This sequence joins TRBV28 and TRBJ1-5; perhaps TRBD1 as D (5 bases). V was pared by 7 bases and J by 6 bases, with 16 bases between. This CDR3 spans 14 amino acids. Germline loops: CDR1 MDHEN, CDR2 SYDVKM.

V usage is TRBV5-4 and J usage is TRBJ1-2; 7 bases align to TRBD1. The CDR3 runs to 16 residues. Germline lookup yields CDR1 SGHNT and CDR2 YYREEE (reference sequence). V lost 0 bases to trimming and J lost 0 bases; unmatched junction nucleotides: 5. CDR3 DNA sequence: TGTGCCAGCAGCTTGGCCGCAGGGGGTTCTAACTATGGCTACACCTTC. It translates to CASSLAAGGSNYGYTF.

This chain uses TRBV18 with TRBJ2-1; D possibly corresponds to TRBD2 (5 bases). Trimming shortened V by 5 bases and J by 0 bases, and 8 bases separated the two germline ends. This CDR3 comprises 14 residues. Germline V gene sequence: CDR1 KGHSH, CDR2 LQKENI. The CDR3 here is CASSIAISYNEQFF. In DNA, the CDR3 is TGTGCCAGCTCAATAGCGATCTCCTACAATGAGCAGTTCTTC.

This rearrangement joins TRBV29-1 to TRBJ2-7; 7 bases match TRBD1. The CDR3 has 12 amino acids. CDR1 and CDR2 (germline): SQVTM, ANQGSEA. Trimming at V came to 1 base and at J to 4 bases, leaving 1 base not matched to a gene. The CDR3 DNA reads as TGCAGCGTTGAAGGACAGGGATACGAGCAGTACTTC. It yields the protein CSVEGQGYEQYF.

This rearrangement joins TRBV2 to TRBJ2-5; 7 bases are shared with TRBD1. CDR3 length equals 15 residues. Trimming took 6 bases from V and 5 from J; bases not matched to a gene: 12. From germline, CDR1 is SNHLY and CDR2 FYNNEI. The CDR3 is CASRRQGSTGETQYF. The CDR3 DNA reads TGTGCCAGCAGGCGACAGGGTTCGACGGGGGAGACCCAGTACTTC.

This clone came up a few times. This chain joins TRBV7-3 and TRBJ2-5; no firm D call. CDR1 SGHTA and CDR2 FQGTGA come from the germline V gene. Trimming removed 5 bases from V and 2 bases from J, with 15 bases in between. The CDR3 totals 15 residues. CDR3 region: CASSPLLAAQETQYF. CDR3 nucleotide sequence: TGTGCCAGCAGCCCCCTTTTGGCCGCTCAAGAGACCCAGTACTTC.

This clone was seen a handful of times. This rearrangement joins TRBV15 to TRBJ1-2, with 11 bases matching TRBD1. The CDR3 sequence is 14 residues long. The germline V gene has CDR1 LNHNV and CDR2 YYDKDF (reference sequence). The ends lost 2 bases at V and 8 bases at J; junction bases unmatched: 4. CDR3 in DNA: TGTGCCACCAGCAGACCGGACAGGGGGCGGGGCTACACCTTC. Its translation is CATSRPDRGRGYTF.

The chain links TRBV9 to TRBJ1-3; 8 bases are a match to TRBD1. Trimming removed 2 bases from V and 0 bases from J; junction bases left unmatched: 4. The CDR3 runs to 16 residues. CDR1 and CDR2 (germline): SGDLS, YYNGEE. The CDR3 DNA sequence: TGTGCCAGCAGCGTGACAGGGGCTAGCTCTGGAAACACCATATATTTT. As protein: CASSVTGASSGNTIYF. Complete variable domain (other parts from reference TRBV9 and TRBJ1-3): DSGVTQTPKHLITATGQRVTLRCSPRSGDLSVYWYQQSLDQGLQFLIQYYNGEERAKGNILERFSAQQFPDLHSELNLSSLELGDSALYFCASSVTGASSGNTIYFGEGSWLTVV.

A single count supports this clone. As DNA, the CDR3 is TGCGCCAGCAGCCAAGAGTTTGGCCGGAGCACCTACAATGAGCAGTTCTTC. Protein: CASSQEFGRSTYNEQFF. The chain has TRBV4-3 and TRBJ2-1; D ambiguous. Trimming removed 0 bases from V and 2 bases from J, with 14 bases in between. The CDR3 sequence is 17 residues long. Per germline, CDR1 LGHNA and CDR2 YSLEER.

V is TRBV27 and J is TRBJ2-2, with TRBD2 identical over 10 bases. From germline, CDR1 is MNHEY and CDR2 SMNVEV (reference sequence). The CDR3 runs 15 residues. V shed 6 bases and J 6 bases; nucleotides not matched to a gene: 7. The CDR3 nucleotides are TGTGCCAGCAGAAAACAGCGGGAGGGAGCCGGGGAGCTGTTTTTT. Its translation: CASRKQREGAGELFF.